One and the same sample provided the 11 T cell receptor beta chains below, sequenced in a study of T cells in women clearing cervical HPV infection. Clones were read by immunoSEQ multiplex PCR, and TCRdb kept only the in-frame ones, dropping some. Its table lists 25,000 to 35,000 clones. The sequencing sample was made of blood buffy coat. The receptor set was obtained from a woman aged 18-69 years with a cervical HPV16 infection that either progressed to CIN3+ or cleared (not recorded which).

The covered CDR3 bases are TGTGCCAGCAGCTTAGGCTGGGGGCGGGAGACC. Protein: CASSLGWGRET. The entire CDR3 sequence reads CASSLGWGRETQYF. The chain couples TRBV7-9 to TRBJ2-5; tentatively, D is TRBD1 (6 bases). Read data end 3 residues before the CDR3 end; the end is taken from the germline J gene. The CDR3 has 14 amino acids. V was cut by 1 base and J by 5 bases, with 11 bases left in between. CDR1 is SEHNR and CDR2 is FQNEAQ in the germline V gene (reference sequence).

Turning to this clone: The read ends 3 residues before the CDR3 terminus; that terminus is restored from the germline J gene. V gene TRBV7-9 combines with J gene TRBJ2-2; D is undetermined. The CDR3 loop spans 13 amino acids. Germline V gene sequence: CDR1 SEHNR, CDR2 FQNEAQ (reference sequence). V was trimmed by 4 bases and J by 5 bases, leaving 8 bases between them. CDR3 loop: CASSWPQTGELFF. The DNA read from the CDR3 is TGTGCCAGCAGCTGGCCCCAGACCGGGGAG.

For this clone: From the germline J gene comes the end of the CDR3, since the read stops 3 residues before it. This rearrangement joins TRBV20-1 to TRBJ1-1, with D unclear. Germline CDR1 and CDR2: DFQATT and SNEGSKA (reference sequence). The CDR3 has 11 amino acids. The DNA read from the CDR3 is TGCAGTGCTAGAAGGAACGGGGAA. This encodes CSARRNGE. The whole CDR3 is CSARRNGEAFF.

In the case of this clone: With the read ending 3 residues before the CDR3 end, the germline J gene is used to fill in that end. The V and J genes are TRBV7-7 and TRBJ2-7; maybe TRBD2 (6 bases). CDR1 and CDR2 from the germline V gene are SSHAT and FNYEAQ (reference sequence). The CDR3 is 13 amino acids. The ends were cut back, 3 bases at V and 6 bases at J, with 12 bases in the middle. This chain's CDR3 is CASSFQEGSEQYF. The covered CDR3 bases are TGTGCCAGCAGCTTCCAGGAGGGGTCCGAG.

The CDR3 sequence: CSALPQQARAEAFF. CDR3 bases read: TGCAGCGCCCTACCCCAACAGGCCAGGGCTGAA. The J gene is TRBJ1-1, the V gene TRBV29-1; tentative D call: TRBD1 (5 bases). Read sequence stops 3 residues before the CDR3 end, and the germline J gene provides the missing end. The V end lost 7 bases, the J end lost 6 bases, and 21 bases lay between the germline ends. Germline-derived CDR1 and CDR2 are SQVTM and ANQGSEA. The CDR3 is 14 residues long.

Points on this clone: One end of the junction varies from germline; a read error may be responsible. The read terminates 3 residues ahead of where the CDR3 ends, so the germline J gene completes it. The chain uses TRBV20-1 and TRBJ1-2; no firm D call. Per germline, CDR1 DFQATT and CDR2 SNEGSKA (reference sequence). The CDR3 is made up of 14 amino acids. This CDR3 reads CSARAGTTNYGYTF. CDR3 DNA, as far as it was read: TGCAGTGCCAGAGCAGGAACAACTAACTATGGC.

Note on this clone: The read stops 3 residues short of the end of the CDR3; the missing end is completed from the germline J gene. The rearrangement links TRBV20-1 to TRBJ1-1, with TRBD1 matching over 9 bases. Germline-derived CDR1 and CDR2 are DFQATT and SNEGSKA (reference sequence). The CDR3 spans 13 residues. The part of the CDR3 DNA that was read is TGCAGTGCTAGAAGGACAGGGGCAGTGGAA. Translated: CSARRTGAVE. The entire CDR3 sequence reads CSARRTGAVEAFF.

Comments on this clone: Coverage ceases 3 residues before the CDR3 finishes, and the germline J gene fills in the end. The chain combines TRBV13 with TRBJ1-2, with a weak D call TRBD1 (6 bases). This CDR3 has 15 residues. Looked up from germline, CDR1 is PRHDT and CDR2 is FYEKMQ (reference sequence). The V end was cut by 5 bases, the J end by 3 bases, with 16 bases between. The CDR3 DNA, read in part, is TGTGCCAGCAGCCCCAGGGACGGACAGCACTATGGC. Translated: CASSPRDGQHYG. The whole CDR3 protein is CASSPRDGQHYGYTF.

In the case of this clone: The read stops 3 residues short of the end of the CDR3; the missing end is completed from the germline J gene. The J gene is TRBJ2-3, the V gene TRBV5-1; the match to TRBD1 covers 7 bases. Germline V gives CDR1 SGHRS, CDR2 YFSETQ. This CDR3 has 16 residues. J lost 3 bases, V lost 0 bases, and 7 bases had no gene match. The sequenced CDR3 bases are TGCGCCAGCAGCTTGGGACAGGGACCGTCGACAGATACG. Amino acid sequence: CASSLGQGPSTDT. Given in full, the CDR3 is CASSLGQGPSTDTQYF.

The sequenced part of the CDR3 DNA is TGTGCCAGCAGACCCCAGGGAGAAGGAAGCTATGGC. Its translation: CASRPQGEGSYG. The whole CDR3 reads CASRPQGEGSYGYTF. The chain carries TRBV14 and TRBJ1-2, with a tentative D call TRBD1 (5 bases). From the germline J gene comes the end of the CDR3, since the read stops 3 residues before it. The germline V gene encodes CDR1 SGHDN and CDR2 FVKESK. The CDR3 has 15 amino acids. Between the trimmed V and J ends, which lost 6 bases and 4 bases, there was a span of 18 bases.

On this clone: From the germline J gene comes the end of the CDR3, since the read stops 3 residues before it. The chain carries TRBV29-1 and TRBJ2-7; 9 nucleotides align to TRBD1. The CDR3 is 14 residues long. Trimming removed 1 base from V and 2 bases from J; junction bases left unmatched: 3. The V gene's germline CDR1 is SQVTM and CDR2 ANQGSEA. The covered CDR3 bases are TGCAGCGTTGAAGGGGGACAGGGCGCCTACGAG. Translated: CSVEGGQGAYE. In full, the CDR3 is CSVEGGQGAYEQYF.